This section outlines one T cell receptor beta chain sequence together with its context. This entry is derived from a study of shared clonotypes between healthy human individuals. Germline values: CDR1 MRHNA, CDR2 SNTAGT. V was clipped by 8 bases and J by 4 bases, with 14 bases between them. CDR3 length equals 13 residues. Sequenced by immunoSEQ multiplex PCR; TCRdb stores in-frame clones only, minus some. In the table there are tens of thousands of clones, 60% to 80% of which are singletons. This TCR derives from a man aged 25 to 40 in good health. Sample: memory CD8+ T cells sorted from blood. Documented subset: CD45RO+ cells pooled with CCR7-negative TemRA cells. V and J are TRBV6-4 and TRBJ1-2; D unresolved. The CDR3 DNA follows: TGTGCCAGCTTAAGGTCACGGATCTATGGCTACACCTTC. Residues: CASLRSRIYGYTF.